Following are 24 T cell receptor beta chains from one sample sequenced in a study of blood T cell repertoires in COVID-19. TCRdb's copy holds only in-frame clones and misses some; the assay was immunoSEQ multiplex PCR. The sample records roughly 150,000 clones, 85% to 90% being singletons. Sequenced material: peripheral blood. These TCRs come from a man aged 50-60 years who had recovered from COVID-19.

This sequence joins TRBV27 and TRBJ2-6; TRBD1 agrees at 7 bases. V was pared by 5 bases and J by 0 bases, with 10 bases of the junction left unmatched. From germline, CDR1 is MNHEY and CDR2 SMNVEV (reference sequence). This CDR3 region has 18 residues. CDR3 bases: TGTGCCAGCAGTCACGGGGACAGAGTTCCCTCTGGGGCCAACGTCCTGACTTTC. This sequence encodes CASSHGDRVPSGANVLTF.

Points on this clone: This specimen includes other DNA sequences encoding the same CDR3. J is TRBJ1-1 and V is TRBV12-3 or TRBV12-4, with D possibly matching TRBD1 (5 bases). This CDR3 comprises 13 residues. The V end lost 2 bases, the J end lost 1 base, and 5 bases lay between the germline ends. The CDR3 DNA follows: TGTGCCAGCAGTTTACAGGGGAACACTGAAGCTTTCTTT. It encodes CASSLQGNTEAFF.

This chain uses TRBV6-5 with TRBJ1-5; D possibly corresponds to TRBD1 (5 bases). The CDR3 is 15 amino acids. V was cut by 0 bases and J by 5 bases, with 11 bases left in between. The V gene's germline CDR1 is MNHEY and CDR2 SVGAGI. This chain's CDR3 is CASSYSQRGDQPQHF. DNA for the CDR3: TGTGCCAGCAGTTACTCACAACGGGGGGATCAGCCCCAGCATTTT.

This rearrangement joins TRBV15 to TRBJ1-2, with a tentative D call TRBD1 (6 bases). Germline assignment: CDR1 LNHNV and CDR2 YYDKDF (reference sequence). V lost 8 bases and J 8 bases, leaving 21 bases between the germline ends. The CDR3 runs to 14 residues. The CDR3 protein is CATFGGTGLYGYTF. The CDR3 coding sequence is TGTGCCACCTTTGGGGGCACAGGTCTTTACGGCTACACCTTC.

V usage is TRBV9 and J usage is TRBJ2-1, with D possibly being TRBD2 (6 bases). Germline values: CDR1 SGDLS, CDR2 YYNGEE. V was clipped by 0 bases and J by 0 bases, with 10 bases between them. The CDR3 loop spans 16 amino acids. In DNA, the CDR3 is TGTGCCAGCAGCGTAGGCGGGGTCCGCTCCTACAATGAGCAGTTCTTC. Protein sequence: CASSVGGVRSYNEQFF.

The CDR3 nucleotides read TGCGCCAGCAGCCAAGATTGGGCAGCGGCGGAGACCCAGTACTTC. It yields the protein CASSQDWAAAETQYF. The chain uses TRBV4-3 and TRBJ2-5; D is possibly TRBD2 (5 bases). V was shortened by 0 bases and J by 5 bases, with 13 bases between the two germline ends. The germline gives CDR1 LGHNA, CDR2 YSLEER. CDR3 length equals 15 residues.

The rearrangement uses TRBV19 and TRBJ2-7; 11 bases line up with TRBD2. The CDR3 is 17 residues long. Germline CDR1 is LNHDA and CDR2 is SQIVND (reference sequence). The J segment lost 3 bases and the V segment lost 4 bases, leaving 11 bases of the junction unmatched. The CDR3 DNA follows: TGTGCCAGTAGTAAAAAGGGGACTAGCGGAGGGAACTACGAGCAGTACTTC. Amino acid sequence: CASSKKGTSGGNYEQYF.

The chain combines TRBV10-1 with TRBJ2-2; 8 bases are shared with TRBD1. The CDR3 covers 13 residues. The V segment lost 5 bases and the J segment 7 bases; nucleotides outside the gene matches: 3. Germline CDR1 WNHNN, CDR2 SYGVQD (reference sequence). CDR3 sequence (DNA): TGCGCCAGCAGTTCAGGGGGCATCGGGGAGCTGTTTTTT. Translated: CASSSGGIGELFF.

This rearrangement joins TRBV29-1 to TRBJ2-5; 10 positions agree with TRBD1. J lost 4 bases, V lost 2 bases, and 4 bases had no gene match. CDR1 and CDR2 from the germline V gene are SQVTM and ANQGSEA. The CDR3 sequence is 14 residues long. The CDR3 nucleotides read TGCAGCGTTGAAAGACAGGGGGCTGGAGAGACCCAGTACTTC. This codes for CSVERQGAGETQYF.

The V gene is TRBV19, the J gene TRBJ1-1, with 7 bases lining up with TRBD1. CDR1 is LNHDA, CDR2 SQIVND, per germline (reference sequence). V lost 9 bases, J lost 8 bases, and 21 bases stayed unmatched. The CDR3 sequence is 16 residues long. The DNA of the CDR3 is TGTGCCAGCAGCCTGGGGAGAGGGGGCCTCAGTGGAGAAGCTTTCTTT. This gives the protein CASSLGRGGLSGEAFF.

The gene calls are TRBV6-6 and TRBJ2-7; 7 bases agree with TRBD1. The CDR3 extends over 14 amino acids. Trimming took 2 bases from V and 5 from J; bases not matched to a gene: 6. Germline V gene lookup returns CDR1 MNHNY and CDR2 SVGAGI (reference sequence). The CDR3 here is CASSYTGQWDEQYF. CDR3 nucleotides: TGTGCCAGCAGTTACACGGGACAGTGGGACGAGCAGTACTTC.

The CDR3 DNA reads as TGTGCCAGCAGTTATCCCCCGAGGGATGGCGAAAAACTGTTTTTT. Encoded protein: CASSYPPRDGEKLFF. The chain has TRBV6-2 or TRBV6-3 and TRBJ1-4; D unclear. CDR3 length: 15 residues. Per the germline V gene, CDR1 is MNHEY and CDR2 is SVGEGT. The ends were cut back, 3 bases at V and 8 bases at J, with 16 bases in the middle.

The chain recombines TRBV6-5 with TRBJ2-7; unclear D gene. V gave up 8 bases and J gave up 0 bases, with 14 bases separating them. The CDR3 spans 14 residues. Per germline, CDR1 MNHEY and CDR2 SVGAGI. This CDR3 is CASFYQANSYEQYF. The CDR3 region has the DNA TGTGCCAGCTTCTATCAGGCCAACTCCTACGAGCAGTACTTC.

The V gene is TRBV7-2, the J gene TRBJ1-5; D possibly corresponds to TRBD1 (6 bases). The CDR3 extends over 13 amino acids. CDR1 and CDR2 from the germline V gene are SGHTA and FQGNSA. Between the trimmed V and J ends, which lost 4 bases and 4 bases, there was a span of 8 bases. CDR3 in amino acids: CASSYQGNQPQHF. CDR3 DNA: TGTGCCAGCAGCTACCAGGGGAATCAGCCCCAGCATTTT.

The chain employs TRBV19 and TRBJ1-4, with TRBD1 matching 7 bases. V lost 0 bases, J lost 0 bases, and 4 bases stayed unmatched. This CDR3 has 17 amino acids. CDR1 and CDR2 (germline): LNHDA, SQIVND (reference sequence). Here the CDR3 reads CASSIERDRSTNEKLFF. CDR3 DNA sequence: TGTGCCAGTAGTATAGAAAGGGACAGATCAACTAATGAAAAACTGTTTTTT.

The chain has TRBV11-2 and TRBJ1-5; weak D call: TRBD1 (6 bases). The germline V gene has CDR1 SGHAT and CDR2 FQNNGV. This CDR3 spans 17 amino acids. The ends were cut back, 4 bases at V and 3 bases at J, with 19 bases in the middle. The CDR3 reads CASSSLPSRGLNQPQHF. DNA for the CDR3: TGTGCCAGCAGCTCACTCCCTTCCAGGGGCCTCAATCAGCCCCAGCATTTT.

The chain carries TRBV7-2 and TRBJ1-1; D is unclear. The germline V and J ends were trimmed by 1 base and 5 bases, with 14 bases remaining between them. The CDR3 length is 15 residues. Germline V gene lookup returns CDR1 SGHTA and CDR2 FQGNSA. CDR3 coding DNA: TGTGCCAGCAGCTTAGGCGGGGTTCCTATTACTGAAGCTTTCTTT. This translates into CASSLGGVPITEAFF.

The chain has TRBV7-6 and TRBJ1-3; the D gene is possibly TRBD1 (6 bases). Trimming stripped 1 base from V and 2 bases from J, with 9 bases between. This CDR3 comprises 15 residues. Germline V CDR1 and CDR2: SGHVS, FNYEAQ. This CDR3 reads CASSLDTGTGNTIYF. The CDR3 coding sequence is TGTGCCAGCAGCTTAGACACAGGGACTGGAAACACCATATATTTT.

This chain uses TRBV19 with TRBJ1-2, with 8 bases identical to TRBD1. This CDR3 comprises 14 residues. The ends lost 3 bases at V and 7 bases at J; junction bases unmatched: 7. Germline V gives CDR1 LNHDA, CDR2 SQIVND (reference sequence). CDR3 in DNA: TGTGCCAGTAGTATCTCTGGACAGGGACGTGGCTACACCTTC. The encoded protein is CASSISGQGRGYTF.

The chain combines TRBV2 with TRBJ1-2; 9 bases agree with TRBD1. CDR3 length equals 12 residues. V shed 4 bases and J 8 bases; nucleotides not matched to a gene: 2. In germline, CDR1 is SNHLY, CDR2 FYNNEI. CDR3 nucleotides: TGTGCCAGCAGTGGGACAGGGGCCGGCTACACCTTC. Encoded protein: CASSGTGAGYTF.

This clone was observed a single time. The chain couples TRBV11-2 to TRBJ2-5; the D gene is possibly TRBD1 (6 bases). Germline V gives CDR1 SGHAT, CDR2 FQNNGV. This CDR3 is built from 14 residues. The V gene lost 5 bases and the J gene lost 5 bases, with 15 bases spanning the gap. As DNA, the CDR3 is TGTGCCAGCAGCCCACCAGCAGGGGAGGAGACCCAGTACTTC. This gives the protein CASSPPAGEETQYF.

V usage is TRBV7-2 and J usage is TRBJ2-3; D unresolved. This CDR3 contains 11 residues. The V and J ends lost 3 bases and 10 bases respectively, with 8 bases between them. In germline, CDR1 is SGHTA, CDR2 FQGNSA. The CDR3 bases are TGTGCCAGCAGCTTCCTAGTACCGCAGTATTTT. Amino acids: CASSFLVPQYF.

The chain couples TRBV11-2 to TRBJ2-1; D not resolved. The CDR3 is 15 residues long. The germline V gene has CDR1 SGHAT and CDR2 FQNNGV. Trimming removed 4 bases at V and 0 bases at J, with 10 bases between. CDR3 amino acids: CASSSERSSYNEQFF. CDR3 DNA: TGTGCCAGCAGCTCGGAAAGGAGCTCCTACAATGAGCAGTTCTTC.

This rearrangement joins TRBV11-2 to TRBJ1-1; D is possibly TRBD1 (5 bases). The germline CDR1 and CDR2 sequences are SGHAT and FQNNGV. Trimming removed 1 base from V and 6 bases from J, with 15 bases in between. The CDR3 extends over 15 amino acids. CDR3 DNA sequence: TGTGCCAGCAGCTTAGTTGCGCAGGGTATCGCTGAAGCTTTCTTT. Protein: CASSLVAQGIAEAFF. Using reference TRBV11-2 and TRBJ1-1 for the parts outside the CDR3, the full variable domain is EAGVAQSPRYKIIEKRQSVAFWCNPISGHATLYWYQQILGQGPKLLIQFQNNGVVDDSQLPKDRFSAERLKGVDSTLKIQPAKLEDSAVYLCASSLVAQGIAEAFFGQGTRLTVV.